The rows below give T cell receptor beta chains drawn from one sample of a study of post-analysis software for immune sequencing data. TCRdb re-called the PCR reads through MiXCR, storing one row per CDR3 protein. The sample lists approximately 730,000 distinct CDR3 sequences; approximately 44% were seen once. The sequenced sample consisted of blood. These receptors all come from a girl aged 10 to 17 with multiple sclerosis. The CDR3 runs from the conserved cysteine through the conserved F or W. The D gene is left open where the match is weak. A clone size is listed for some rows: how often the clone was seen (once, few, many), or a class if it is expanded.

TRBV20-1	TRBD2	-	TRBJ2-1	TGCAGTGCTAGACCGTACCAGCGGGAGGCCCGTCAGGGACAGTTCTTC	CSARPYQREARQGQFF
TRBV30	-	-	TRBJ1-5	TGTGCCTGGAGTGCAGACAGGACCAGCCTTAGCAATCAGCCCCAGCATTTT	CAWSADRTSLSNQPQHF
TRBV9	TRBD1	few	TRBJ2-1	TGTGCCAGCAGCGTAGGTCTAGGGACAGGCTATGAGCAGTTCTTC	CASSVGLGTGYEQFF
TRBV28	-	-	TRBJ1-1	TGTGCCAGCCATGGGGGGCCCGGCACTGAAGCTTTCTTT	CASHGGPGTEAFF
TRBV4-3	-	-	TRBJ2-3	TGCGCCAGCAGCTCAAGGCGCCCTGGACAACTCACAGATACGCAGTATTTT	CASSSRRPGQLTDTQYF
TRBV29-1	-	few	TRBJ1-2	TGCAGCGTAAACGGACCGCTCACATACTATGGCTACACCTTC	CSVNGPLTYYGYTF
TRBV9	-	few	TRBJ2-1	TGTGCCAGCAGCGTAGGCGGAGCCCGAGGGAATGAGCAGTTCTTC	CASSVGGARGNEQFF
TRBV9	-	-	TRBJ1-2	TGTGCCAGCACGCGGAAGGTAGCCCCTGGAGGCTACACCTTC	CASTRKVAPGGYTF
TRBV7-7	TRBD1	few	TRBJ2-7	TGTGCTAGCAGCTTAAACCGGGACAGCTACGAGCAGTACTTC	CASSLNRDSYEQYF
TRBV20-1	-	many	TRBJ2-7	TGCAGTGCTAGAGATAGGACGGCCTCCTACGAGCAGTACTTC	CSARDRTASYEQYF
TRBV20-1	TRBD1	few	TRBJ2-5	TGCAGTGCTAGTCACAGGGGGAATCGGGAGACCCAGTACTTC	CSASHRGNRETQYF
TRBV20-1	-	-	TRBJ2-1	TGCAGTGCTAGGGGGGCGCTCAATGAGCAGTTCTTC	CSARGALNEQFF
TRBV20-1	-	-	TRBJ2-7	TGCAGTGCGAGAGGGGCGATAGCTTCCTCCTACGAGCAGTACTTC	CSARGAIASSYEQYF
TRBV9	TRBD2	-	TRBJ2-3	TGTGCCAGCAGCGCCCGGGAGGGCGGAGGAACAGATACGCAGTATTTT	CASSAREGGGTDTQYF
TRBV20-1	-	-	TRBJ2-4	TGCAGTGCCCTCCCCGGGCCTCTAACGGGCATTCAGTACTTC	CSALPGPLTGIQYF
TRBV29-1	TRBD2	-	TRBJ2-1	TGCAGCGTGGGGAAAGCGGGGTCCTACAATGAGCAGTTCTTC	CSVGKAGSYNEQFF
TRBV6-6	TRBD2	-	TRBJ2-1	TGTGCCAGCAGTTATCCGGGACTAAAGCCATACAATGAGCAGTTCTTC	CASSYPGLKPYNEQFF
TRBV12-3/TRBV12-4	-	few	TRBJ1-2	TGTGCCAGCAGTTTAAGAGGGACCCTTGATCCTGATGGCTACACCTTC	CASSLRGTLDPDGYTF
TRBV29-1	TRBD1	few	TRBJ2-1	TGCAGCGTTGAAGGGTTCTCCGGGACAGGGAGGGGTGAGCAGTTCTTC	CSVEGFSGTGRGEQFF
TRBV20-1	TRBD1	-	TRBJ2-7	TGCAGTGCCCTAGGGACAGTGTCCTACGAGCAGTACTTC	CSALGTVSYEQYF
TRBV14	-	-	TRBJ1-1	TGTGCCAGCGGCCAAGTGCCGGGTGGTGAAGCTTTCTTT	CASGQVPGGEAFF
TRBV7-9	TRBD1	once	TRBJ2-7	TGTGCCAGCAGCTCAGTAGAAAGGACAGGGAACTACGAGCAGTACTTC	CASSSVERTGNYEQYF